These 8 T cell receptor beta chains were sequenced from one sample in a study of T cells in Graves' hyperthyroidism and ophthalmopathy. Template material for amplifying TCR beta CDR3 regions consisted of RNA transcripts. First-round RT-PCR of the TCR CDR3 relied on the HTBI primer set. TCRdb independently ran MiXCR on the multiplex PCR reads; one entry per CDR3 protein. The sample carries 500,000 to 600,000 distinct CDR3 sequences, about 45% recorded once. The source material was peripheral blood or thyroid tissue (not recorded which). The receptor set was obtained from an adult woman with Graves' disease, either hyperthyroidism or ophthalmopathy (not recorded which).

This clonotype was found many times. CDR3 sequence: CASSQISGLAGRELFF. In DNA form, the CDR3 reads TGCGCCAGCAGCCAAATTTCGGGACTAGCGGGAAGGGAGCTGTTTTTT. This sequence joins TRBV5-1 and TRBJ2-2, with 13 bases lining up with TRBD2. V lost 4 bases, J lost 9 bases, and 9 bases stayed unmatched. Per the germline V gene, CDR1 is SGHRS and CDR2 is YFSETQ. The CDR3 length is 16 residues.

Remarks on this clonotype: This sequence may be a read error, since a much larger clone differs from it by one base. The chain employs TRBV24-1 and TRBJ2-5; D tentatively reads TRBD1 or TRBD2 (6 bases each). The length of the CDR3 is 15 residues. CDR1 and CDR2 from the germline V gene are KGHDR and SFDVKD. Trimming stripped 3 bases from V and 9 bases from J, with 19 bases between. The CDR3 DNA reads TGTGCCACCAGTGATAGGGGGGCAGGGGAGTTGGCCCAGTACTTC. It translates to CATSDRGAGELAQYF.

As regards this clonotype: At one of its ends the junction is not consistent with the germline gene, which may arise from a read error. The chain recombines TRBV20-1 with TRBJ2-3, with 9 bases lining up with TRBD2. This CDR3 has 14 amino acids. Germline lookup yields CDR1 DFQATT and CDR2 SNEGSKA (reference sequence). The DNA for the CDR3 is TGCAGTGCTTTAGCGGGAGAGAGCACAGATACGCAGTATTTC. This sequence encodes CSALAGESTDTQYF.

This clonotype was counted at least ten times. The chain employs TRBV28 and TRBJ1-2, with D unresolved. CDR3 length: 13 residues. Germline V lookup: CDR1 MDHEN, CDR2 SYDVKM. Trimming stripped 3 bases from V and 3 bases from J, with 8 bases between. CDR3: CASSFIGHYGYTF. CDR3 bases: TGTGCCAGCAGTTTTATTGGGCACTATGGCTACACCTTC.

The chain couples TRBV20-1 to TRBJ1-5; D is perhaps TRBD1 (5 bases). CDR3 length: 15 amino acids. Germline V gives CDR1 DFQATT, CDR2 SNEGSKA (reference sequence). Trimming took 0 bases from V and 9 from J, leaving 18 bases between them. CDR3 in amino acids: CSARDSPGGRWPQHF. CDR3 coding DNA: TGCAGTGCTAGAGATTCCCCTGGGGGAAGATGGCCCCAGCATTTT.

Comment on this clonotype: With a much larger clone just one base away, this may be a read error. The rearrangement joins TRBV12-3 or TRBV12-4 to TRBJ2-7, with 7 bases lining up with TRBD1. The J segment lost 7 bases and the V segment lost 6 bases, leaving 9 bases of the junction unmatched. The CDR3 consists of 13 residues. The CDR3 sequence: CASSPIQGREQYF. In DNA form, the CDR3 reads TGTGCCAGCAGCCCGATACAGGGGAGAGAGCAGTACTTC.

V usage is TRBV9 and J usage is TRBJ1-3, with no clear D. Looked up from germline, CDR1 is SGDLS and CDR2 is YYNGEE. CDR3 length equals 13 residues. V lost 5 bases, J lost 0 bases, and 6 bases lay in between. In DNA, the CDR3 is TGTGCCAGCAGGGCGTTCTCTGGAAACACCATATATTTT. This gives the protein CASRAFSGNTIYF.

CDR3 region: CASSPTGHYGYTF. CDR3 bases: TGCGCCAGCAGCCCAACTGGGCACTATGGCTACACCTTC. The chain joins TRBV5-1 to TRBJ1-2; D is uncertain. Trimming cost V 4 bases and J 3 bases, with 10 bases left between them. Germline V gene lookup returns CDR1 SGHRS and CDR2 YFSETQ. This CDR3 is 13 amino acids long.